This is a list of T cell receptor beta chains from one sample in a study of blood T cell repertoires in COVID-19. TCRdb keeps only in-frame clones here, not all; method: immunoSEQ multiplex PCR. Among about 330,000 clones listed, about 85% were seen once. The specimen was PBMCs or T cells enriched from blood (not recorded which). The receptors come from a woman under 40 who had recovered from COVID-19. The CDR3 runs from the conserved cysteine through the conserved F or W.

V	J	CDR3
TRBV7-8	TRBJ2-3	CASSLGLAGARWEDTQYF
TRBV19	TRBJ1-2	CASNTRDRIIRGYTF
TRBV6-5	TRBJ2-7	CASRDRGYEQYF
TRBV9	TRBJ1-1	CASSVAGGDTEAFF
TRBV29-1	TRBJ1-1	CSSIKSEAFF
TRBV7-9	TRBJ1-3	CASSFDRVSGNTIYF
TRBV6-6	TRBJ2-1	CASSSQGFTYNEQFF
TRBV19	TRBJ2-7	CASQVLAGESYEQYF
TRBV7-2	TRBJ1-2	CAAGRGINYGYTF
TRBV7-3	TRBJ2-3	CASSLTFRDTQYF
TRBV5-4	TRBJ1-3	CASSLGQQRSGNTIYF
TRBV4-1	TRBJ2-3	CASSLGRVAEGDTQYF
TRBV9	TRBJ2-7	CASSVGGTSFGYEQYF
TRBV5-1	TRBJ2-1	CASSPSGGVYNEQFF
TRBV5-1	TRBJ1-1	CASSTGQQNTEAFF
TRBV3-1/TRBV3-2	TRBJ1-6	CASMGVGTANSPLHF
TRBV2	TRBJ1-6	CASSEATGRNSPLHF
TRBV20-1	TRBJ1-1	CSASQGAMNTEAFF
TRBV19	TRBJ1-4	CASSPGTGGTNEKLFF
TRBV7-2	TRBJ1-5	CASSPTGGNQPQHF
TRBV19	TRBJ2-7	CASSAGTIYEQYF
TRBV11-2	TRBJ2-7	CASSNRDRANDEQYF
TRBV5-6	TRBJ2-1	CASSLSLAGGTHEQFF
TRBV18	TRBJ2-6	CASSPGLAGVTGANVLTF
TRBV19	TRBJ1-5	CASSILPAGLQPQHF
TRBV6-2/TRBV6-3	TRBJ2-3	CASSYGGGTDTQYF
TRBV5-3	TRBJ2-3	CARSLAMLAGVNGSTDTQYF
TRBV30	TRBJ2-7	CAWSLYSGGTRNF
TRBV18	TRBJ2-3	CASSPRGGRGTDTQYF
TRBV2	TRBJ1-2	CASEPGDRVYGYTF
TRBV3-1/TRBV3-2	TRBJ1-5	CASSQDRTGAPQHF
TRBV24-1	TRBJ1-2	CATSDPGQGPEGYTF
TRBV6-5	TRBJ1-2	CASRQRTGDYGYTF
TRBV30	TRBJ2-3	CACLAASTDTQYF
TRBV30	TRBJ1-1	CARSSGMNTEAFF
TRBV7-6	TRBJ1-3	CASSLSTGKEGLSGNTIYF
TRBV5-4	TRBJ2-3	CASSLEGGRADTQYF
TRBV5-4	TRBJ1-1	CASSPRTGRNTEAFF
TRBV7-9	TRBJ1-1	CASSSDRGLLNTEAFF
TRBV18	TRBJ1-3	CASSPGTGRGNTIYF
TRBV6-5	TRBJ2-5	CASRDSGEETQYF
TRBV6-5	TRBJ1-1	CASRPWGVGTEAFF
TRBV6-5	TRBJ2-4	CASSYGGAVKNIQYF
TRBV5-1	TRBJ2-5	CASSLARFSETQYF
TRBV5-1	TRBJ2-1	CASSLEAGFRDEQFF
TRBV19	TRBJ1-6	CASSPGGTYNSPLHF
TRBV14	TRBJ1-2	CASSQRGTEYGYTF
TRBV27	TRBJ2-7	CASSSGSTYEQYF
TRBV7-9	TRBJ2-7	CASSLGPGYEQYF
TRBV29-1	TRBJ2-2	CSVRTGPPNTGELFF
TRBV9	TRBJ1-2	CASSVVTGYGYTF
TRBV7-2	TRBJ1-6	CASSFQGGNSPLHF
TRBV3-1/TRBV3-2	TRBJ1-1	CASSQDGAGKAFF
TRBV11-2	TRBJ1-4	CASSLVRQGRGTNEKLFF
TRBV6-5	TRBJ1-4	CASNALRGEKLFF
TRBV18	TRBJ1-1	CASSPQDRPRNTEAFF
TRBV30	TRBJ1-5	CAWSARSVDRNNQPQHF
TRBV7-8	TRBJ1-5	CASSSRAGTVGSQPQHF
TRBV6-2/TRBV6-3	TRBJ1-6	CASSYSKSGDNSPLHF